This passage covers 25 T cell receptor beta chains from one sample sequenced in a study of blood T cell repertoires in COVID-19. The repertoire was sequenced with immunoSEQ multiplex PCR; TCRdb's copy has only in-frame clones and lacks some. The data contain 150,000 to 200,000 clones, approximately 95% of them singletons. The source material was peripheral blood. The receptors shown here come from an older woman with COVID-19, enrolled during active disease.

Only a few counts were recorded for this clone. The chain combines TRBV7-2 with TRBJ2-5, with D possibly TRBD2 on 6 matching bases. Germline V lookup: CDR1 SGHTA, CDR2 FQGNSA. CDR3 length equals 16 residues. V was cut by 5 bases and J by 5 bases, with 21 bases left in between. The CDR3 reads CASSQNPRGVGETQYF. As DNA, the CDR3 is TGTGCCAGCAGCCAAAACCCTCGCGGGGTTGGGGAGACCCAGTACTTC.

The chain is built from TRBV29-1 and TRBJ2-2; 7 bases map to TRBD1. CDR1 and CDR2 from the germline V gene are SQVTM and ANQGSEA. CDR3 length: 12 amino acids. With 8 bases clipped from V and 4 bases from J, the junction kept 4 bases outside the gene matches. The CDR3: CSTSGGTGELFF. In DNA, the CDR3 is TGCAGCACCTCAGGGGGCACCGGGGAGCTGTTTTTT.

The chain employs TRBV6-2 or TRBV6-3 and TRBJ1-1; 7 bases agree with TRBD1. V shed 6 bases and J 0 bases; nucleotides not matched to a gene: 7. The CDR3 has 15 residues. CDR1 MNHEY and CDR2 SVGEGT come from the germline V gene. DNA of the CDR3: TGTGCCAGCAGCTCCTTTGGGACAGTGAACACTGAAGCTTTCTTT. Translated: CASSSFGTVNTEAFF.

Written as DNA, the CDR3 is TGTGCCAGCAGTTCTACAGGGGTTTCACCCCTCCACTTT. Protein product: CASSSTGVSPLHF. V and J are TRBV6-2 or TRBV6-3 and TRBJ1-6; TRBD1 aligns across 7 bases. Germline lookup yields CDR1 MNHEY and CDR2 SVGEGT. The CDR3 is made up of 13 amino acids. V lost 4 bases, J lost 9 bases, and 3 bases stayed unmatched.

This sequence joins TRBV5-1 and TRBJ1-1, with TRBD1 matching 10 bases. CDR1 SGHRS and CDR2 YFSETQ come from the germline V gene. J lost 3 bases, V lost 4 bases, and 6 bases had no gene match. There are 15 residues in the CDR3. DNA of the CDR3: TGCGCCAGCAGCGGATCGGGACAGGGGTACACTGAAGCTTTCTTT. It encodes CASSGSGQGYTEAFF. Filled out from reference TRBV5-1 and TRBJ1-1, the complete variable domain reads KAGVTQTPRYLIKTRGQQVTLSCSPISGHRSVSWYQQTPGQGLQFLFEYFSETQRNKGNFPGRFSGRQFSNSRSEMNVSTLELGDSALYLCASSGSGQGYTEAFFGQGTRLTVV.

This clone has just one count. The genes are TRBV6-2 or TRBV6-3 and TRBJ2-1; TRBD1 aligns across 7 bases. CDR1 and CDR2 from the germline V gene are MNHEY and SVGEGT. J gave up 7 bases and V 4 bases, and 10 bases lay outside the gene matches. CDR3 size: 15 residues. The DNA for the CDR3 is TGTGCCAGCAGTTTCATTACAGGGGTGGGAAATGAGCAGTTCTTC. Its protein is CASSFITGVGNEQFF.

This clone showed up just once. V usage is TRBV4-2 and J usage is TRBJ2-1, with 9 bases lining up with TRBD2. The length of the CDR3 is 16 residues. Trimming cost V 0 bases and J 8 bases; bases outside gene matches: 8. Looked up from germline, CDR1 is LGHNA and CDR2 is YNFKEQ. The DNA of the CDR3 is TGTGCCAGCAGCCAAGATCGAGCGGGGGGTGGGTATGAGCAGTTCTTC. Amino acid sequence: CASSQDRAGGGYEQFF.

The CDR3 is CASSEASSEYGYTF. In DNA, the CDR3 is TGTGCCAGCAGTGAAGCGTCTTCAGAATATGGCTACACCTTC. The rearrangement links TRBV6-1 to TRBJ1-2; D gene uncertain. The germline CDR1 and CDR2 sequences are MNHNS and SASEGT. Trimming removed 0 bases from V and 5 bases from J, with 10 bases in between. This CDR3 is 14 amino acids long.

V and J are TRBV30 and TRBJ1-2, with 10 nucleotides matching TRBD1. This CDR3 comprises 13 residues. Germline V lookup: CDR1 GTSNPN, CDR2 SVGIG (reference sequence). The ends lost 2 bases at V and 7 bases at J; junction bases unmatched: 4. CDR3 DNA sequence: TGTGCCTGGAGTCCCGACAGGGGGCTTGGCTACACCTTC. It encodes CAWSPDRGLGYTF. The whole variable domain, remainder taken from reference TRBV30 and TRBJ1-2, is SQTIHQWPATLVQPVGSPLSLECTVEGTSNPNLYWYRQAAGRGLQLLFYSVGIGQISSEVPQNLSASRPQDRQFILSSKKLLLSDSGFYLCAWSPDRGLGYTFGSGTRLTVV.

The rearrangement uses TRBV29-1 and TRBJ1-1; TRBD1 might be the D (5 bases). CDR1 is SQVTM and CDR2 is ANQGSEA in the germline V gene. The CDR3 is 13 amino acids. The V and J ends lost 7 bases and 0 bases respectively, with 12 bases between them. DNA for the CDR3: TGCAGCGGCGACAGCATCATGAACACTGAAGCTTTCTTT. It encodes CSGDSIMNTEAFF.

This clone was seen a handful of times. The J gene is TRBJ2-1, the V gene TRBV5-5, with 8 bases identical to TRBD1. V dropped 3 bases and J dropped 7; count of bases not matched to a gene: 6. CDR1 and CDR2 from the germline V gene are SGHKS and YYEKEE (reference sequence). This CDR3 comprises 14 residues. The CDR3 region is CASSSTGELNEQFF. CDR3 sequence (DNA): TGTGCCAGCAGCTCGACAGGGGAGTTGAATGAGCAGTTCTTC.

CDR3 sequence (DNA): TGTGCCAGCGGAAGCCAGACAGTAACCGGGGAGCTGTTTTTT. It translates to CASGSQTVTGELFF. The chain joins TRBV2 to TRBJ2-2; possibly TRBD1 for D (5 bases). Germline CDR1 SNHLY, CDR2 FYNNEI. Between the trimmed V and J ends, which lost 8 bases and 5 bases, there was a span of 15 bases. This CDR3 contains 14 residues.

This chain's CDR3 is CASSNPAGYYGYTF. The CDR3 nucleotides read TGTGCCAGCAGTAACCCGGCGGGGTACTATGGCTACACCTTC. This rearrangement joins TRBV2 to TRBJ1-2; D not certain. The V end lost 5 bases, the J end lost 3 bases, and 13 bases lay between the germline ends. Germline V CDR1 and CDR2: SNHLY, FYNNEI. The CDR3 is 14 amino acids.

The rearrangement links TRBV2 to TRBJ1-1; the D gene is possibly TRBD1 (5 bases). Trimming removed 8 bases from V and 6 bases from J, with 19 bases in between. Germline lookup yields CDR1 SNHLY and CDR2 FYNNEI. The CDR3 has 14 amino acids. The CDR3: CASLGAAGASEAFF. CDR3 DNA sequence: TGTGCCAGCCTCGGGGCCGCGGGAGCCTCTGAAGCTTTCTTT.

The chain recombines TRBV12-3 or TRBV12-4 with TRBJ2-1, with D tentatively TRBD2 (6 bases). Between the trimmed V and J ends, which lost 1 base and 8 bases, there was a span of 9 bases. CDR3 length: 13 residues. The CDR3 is CASSLGGGYEQFF. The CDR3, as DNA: TGTGCCAGCAGTTTAGGTGGAGGGTATGAGCAGTTCTTC.

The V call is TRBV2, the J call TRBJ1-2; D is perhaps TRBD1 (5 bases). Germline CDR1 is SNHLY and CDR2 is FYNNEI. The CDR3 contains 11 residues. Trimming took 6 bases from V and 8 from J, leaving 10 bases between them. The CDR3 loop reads CASRGPLGYTF. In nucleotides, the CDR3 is TGTGCCAGCAGGGGGCCTCTAGGCTACACCTTC.

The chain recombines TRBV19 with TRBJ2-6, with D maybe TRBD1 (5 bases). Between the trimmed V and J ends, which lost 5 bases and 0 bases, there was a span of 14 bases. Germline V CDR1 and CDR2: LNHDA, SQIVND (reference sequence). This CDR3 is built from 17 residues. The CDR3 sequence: CASSGARYSSGANVLTF. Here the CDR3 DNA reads TGTGCCAGTAGTGGGGCCAGGTACAGCTCTGGGGCCAACGTCCTGACTTTC.

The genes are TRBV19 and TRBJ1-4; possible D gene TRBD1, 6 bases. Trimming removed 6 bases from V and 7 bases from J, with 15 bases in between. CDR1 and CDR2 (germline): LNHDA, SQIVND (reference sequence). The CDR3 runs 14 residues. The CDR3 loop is CASSRDTTVEKLFF. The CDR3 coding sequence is TGTGCCAGTAGCCGGGACACTACTGTTGAAAAACTGTTTTTT. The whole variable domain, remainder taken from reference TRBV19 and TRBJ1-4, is DGGITQSPKYLFRKEGQNVTLSCEQNLNHDAMYWYRQDPGQGLRLIYYSQIVNDFQKGDIAEGYSVSREKKESFPLTVTSAQKNPTAFYLCASSRDTTVEKLFFGSGTQLSVL.

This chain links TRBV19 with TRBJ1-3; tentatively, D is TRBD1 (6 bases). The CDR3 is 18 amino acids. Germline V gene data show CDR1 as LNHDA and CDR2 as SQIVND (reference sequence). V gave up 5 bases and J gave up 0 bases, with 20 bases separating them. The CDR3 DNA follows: TGTGCCAGTAGTCGTAGGGGGGGTGCCGCGAGCTCTGGAAACACCATATATTTT. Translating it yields CASSRRGGAASSGNTIYF. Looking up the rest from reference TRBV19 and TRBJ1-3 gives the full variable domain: DGGITQSPKYLFRKEGQNVTLSCEQNLNHDAMYWYRQDPGQGLRLIYYSQIVNDFQKGDIAEGYSVSREKKESFPLTVTSAQKNPTAFYLCASSRRGGAASSGNTIYFGEGSWLTVV.

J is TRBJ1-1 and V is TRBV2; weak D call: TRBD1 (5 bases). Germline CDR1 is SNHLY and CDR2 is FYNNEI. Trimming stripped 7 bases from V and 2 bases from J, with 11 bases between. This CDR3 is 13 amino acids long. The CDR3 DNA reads TGTGCCAGCACCCAGGGTGGAAACACTGAAGCTTTCTTT. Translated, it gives CASTQGGNTEAFF. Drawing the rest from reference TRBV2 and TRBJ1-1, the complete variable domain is EPEVTQTPSHQVTQMGQEVILRCVPISNHLYFYWYRQILGQKVEFLVSFYNNEISEKSEIFDDQFSVERPDGSNFTLKIRSTKLEDSAMYFCASTQGGNTEAFFGQGTRLTVV.

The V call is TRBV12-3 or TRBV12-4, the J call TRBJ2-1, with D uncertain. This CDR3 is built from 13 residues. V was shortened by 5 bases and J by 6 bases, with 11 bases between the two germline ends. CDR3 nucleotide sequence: TGTGCCAGCAGTCCTCCGGGTGGCAATGAGCAGTTCTTC. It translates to CASSPPGGNEQFF.

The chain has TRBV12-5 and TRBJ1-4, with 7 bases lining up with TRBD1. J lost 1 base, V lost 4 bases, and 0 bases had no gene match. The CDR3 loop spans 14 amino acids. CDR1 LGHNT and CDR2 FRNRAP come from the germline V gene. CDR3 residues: CASGSGGTNEKLFF. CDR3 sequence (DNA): TGTGCTAGTGGTTCAGGGGGAACTAATGAAAAACTGTTTTTT. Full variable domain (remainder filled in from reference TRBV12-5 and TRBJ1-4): DARVTQTPRHKVTEMGQEVTMRCQPILGHNTVFWYRQTMMQGLELLAYFRNRAPLDDSGMPKDRFSAEMPDATLATLKIQPSEPRDSAVYFCASGSGGTNEKLFFGSGTQLSVL.

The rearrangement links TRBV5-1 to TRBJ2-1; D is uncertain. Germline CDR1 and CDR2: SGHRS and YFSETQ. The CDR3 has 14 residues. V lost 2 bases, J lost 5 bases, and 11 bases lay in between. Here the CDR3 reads CASSFRSMNNEQFF. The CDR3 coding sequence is TGCGCCAGCAGCTTTCGGTCGATGAACAATGAGCAGTTCTTC.

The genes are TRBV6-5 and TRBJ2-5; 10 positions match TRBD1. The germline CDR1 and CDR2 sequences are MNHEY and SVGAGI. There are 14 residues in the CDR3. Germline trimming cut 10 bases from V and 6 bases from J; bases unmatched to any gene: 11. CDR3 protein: CATARDRGVQTQYF. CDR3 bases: TGTGCCACGGCCCGGGACAGGGGTGTCCAGACCCAGTACTTC.

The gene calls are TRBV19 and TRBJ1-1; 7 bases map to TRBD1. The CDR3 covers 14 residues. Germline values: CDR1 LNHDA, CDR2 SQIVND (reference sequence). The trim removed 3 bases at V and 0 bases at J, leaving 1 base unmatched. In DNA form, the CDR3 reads TGTGCCAGTAGTATGGGACAGATGAACACTGAAGCTTTCTTT. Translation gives CASSMGQMNTEAFF.